This TCR beta chain was found in a study of T cells after yellow fever vaccination. Overall study context: In the case of low-cell-number fractions, SMART-Seq v4 Ultra Low Input was used for preparation.

Each CDR3 protein gets one entry after TCRdb re-called the 5' RACE reads with MiXCR. Of a few hundred thousand distinct CDR3 sequences listed, approximately 8% are singletons. Study outcomes and limitations: Any FACS-sorted repertoire could hold abundant clonotypes that contaminate it from the bulk population. Post-booster repertoires again held most primary-vaccination clones (just under 97% CD4, approximately 90% CD8).

This clonotype has a count of ten or more. Its matching antigen is unknown. CDR1 is LGHDT, CDR2 YNNKEL, per germline (reference sequence). V lost 0 bases and J 7 bases, leaving 12 bases between the germline ends. The CDR3 length is 14 residues. The receptor was derived from a man aged 18 to 35 who received the YFV17D yellow fever vaccine. V and J are TRBV3-1 and TRBJ2-5; D gene unclear. The specimen comprised CD4+ T cells sorted from PBMCs, sampled 5 days after the yellow fever booster vaccination. The CDR3 DNA is TGTGCCAGCAGCCAAGAGTGGAAGGCAGTGACCCAGTACTTC. Translated, it gives CASSQEWKAVTQYF.